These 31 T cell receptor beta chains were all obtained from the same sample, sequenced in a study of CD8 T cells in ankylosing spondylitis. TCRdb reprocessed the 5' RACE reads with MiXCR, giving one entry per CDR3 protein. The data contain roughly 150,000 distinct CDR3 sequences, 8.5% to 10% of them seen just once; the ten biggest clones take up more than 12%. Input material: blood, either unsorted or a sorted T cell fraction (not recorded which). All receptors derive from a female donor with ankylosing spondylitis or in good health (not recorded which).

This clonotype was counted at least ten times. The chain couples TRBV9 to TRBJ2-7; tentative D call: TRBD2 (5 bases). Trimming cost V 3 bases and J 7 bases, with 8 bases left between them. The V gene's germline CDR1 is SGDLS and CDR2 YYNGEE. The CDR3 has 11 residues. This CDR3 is CASSDGGEQYF. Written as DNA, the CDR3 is TGTGCCAGCAGCGACGGCGGGGAGCAGTACTTC.

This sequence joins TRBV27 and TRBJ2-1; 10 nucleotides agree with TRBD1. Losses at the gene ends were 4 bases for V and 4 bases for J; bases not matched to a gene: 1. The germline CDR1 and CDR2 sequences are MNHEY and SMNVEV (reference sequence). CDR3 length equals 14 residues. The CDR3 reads CASSWDRGYNEQFF. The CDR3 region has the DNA TGTGCCAGCAGTTGGGACAGGGGATACAATGAGCAGTTCTTC.

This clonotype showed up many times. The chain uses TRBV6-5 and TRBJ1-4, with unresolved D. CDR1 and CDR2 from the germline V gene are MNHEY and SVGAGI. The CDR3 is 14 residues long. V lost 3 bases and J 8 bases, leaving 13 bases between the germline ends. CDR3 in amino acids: CASSYAGPDEKLFF. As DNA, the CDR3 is TGTGCCAGCAGTTATGCAGGTCCGGACGAAAAACTGTTTTTT.

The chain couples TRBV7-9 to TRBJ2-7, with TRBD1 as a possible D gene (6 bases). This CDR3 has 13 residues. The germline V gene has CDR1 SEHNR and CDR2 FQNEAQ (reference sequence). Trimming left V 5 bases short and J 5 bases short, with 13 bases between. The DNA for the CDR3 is TGTGCCAGCAGCCTAGGGGGAACCCACGAGCAGTACTTC. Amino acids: CASSLGGTHEQYF.

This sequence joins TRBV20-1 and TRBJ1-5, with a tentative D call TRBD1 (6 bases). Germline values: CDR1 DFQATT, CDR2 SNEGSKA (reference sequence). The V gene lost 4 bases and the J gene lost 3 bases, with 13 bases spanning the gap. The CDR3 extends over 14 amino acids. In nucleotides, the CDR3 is TGCAGTGCTAAAGCGACAGGATACAATCAGCCCCAGCATTTT. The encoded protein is CSAKATGYNQPQHF.

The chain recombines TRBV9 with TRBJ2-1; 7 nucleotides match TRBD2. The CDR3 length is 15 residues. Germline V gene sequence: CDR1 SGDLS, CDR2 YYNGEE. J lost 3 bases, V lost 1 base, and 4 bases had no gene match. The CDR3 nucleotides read TGTGCCAGCAGCGTACTGGGGGGGGACTACAATGAGCAGTTCTTC. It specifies CASSVLGGDYNEQFF.

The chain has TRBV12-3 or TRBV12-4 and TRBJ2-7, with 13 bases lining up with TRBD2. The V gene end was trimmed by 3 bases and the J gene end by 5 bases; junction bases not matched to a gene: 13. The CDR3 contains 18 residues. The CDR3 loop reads CASSFDLEGLAGSNEQYF. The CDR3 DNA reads TGTGCCAGCAGTTTTGACCTGGAGGGACTAGCGGGATCCAACGAGCAGTACTTC.

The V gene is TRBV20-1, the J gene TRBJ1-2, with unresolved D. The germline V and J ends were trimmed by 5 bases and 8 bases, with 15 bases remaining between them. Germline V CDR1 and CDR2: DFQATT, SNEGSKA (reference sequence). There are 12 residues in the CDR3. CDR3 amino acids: CSAPPPTKGYTF. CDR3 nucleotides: TGCAGTGCTCCGCCACCGACGAAAGGCTACACCTTC.

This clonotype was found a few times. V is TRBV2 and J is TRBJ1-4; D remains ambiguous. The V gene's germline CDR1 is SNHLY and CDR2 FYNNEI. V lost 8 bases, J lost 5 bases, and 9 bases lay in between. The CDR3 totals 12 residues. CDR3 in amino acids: CASALSNEKLFF. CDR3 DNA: TGTGCCAGCGCCTTATCCAATGAAAAACTGTTTTTT.

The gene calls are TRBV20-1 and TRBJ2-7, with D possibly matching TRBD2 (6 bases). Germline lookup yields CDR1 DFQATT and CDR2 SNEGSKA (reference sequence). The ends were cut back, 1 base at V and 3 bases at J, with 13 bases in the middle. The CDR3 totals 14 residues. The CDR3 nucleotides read TGCAGTGCTAGAGTAAGGGAGGCTCTCTACGAGCAGTACTTC. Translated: CSARVREALYEQYF.

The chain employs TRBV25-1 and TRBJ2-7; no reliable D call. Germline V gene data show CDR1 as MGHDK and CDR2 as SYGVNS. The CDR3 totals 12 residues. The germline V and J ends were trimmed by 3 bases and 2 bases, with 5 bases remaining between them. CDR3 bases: TGTGCCAGCAGTGACAGTACCTACGAGCAGTACTTC. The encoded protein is CASSDSTYEQYF.

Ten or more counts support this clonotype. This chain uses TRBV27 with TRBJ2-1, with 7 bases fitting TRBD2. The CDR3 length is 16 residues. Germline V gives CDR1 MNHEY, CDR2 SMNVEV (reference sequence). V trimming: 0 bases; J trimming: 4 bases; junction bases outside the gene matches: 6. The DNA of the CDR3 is TGTGCCAGCAGTTTATCCCGGGGGACTATTTACAATGAGCAGTTCTTC. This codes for CASSLSRGTIYNEQFF.

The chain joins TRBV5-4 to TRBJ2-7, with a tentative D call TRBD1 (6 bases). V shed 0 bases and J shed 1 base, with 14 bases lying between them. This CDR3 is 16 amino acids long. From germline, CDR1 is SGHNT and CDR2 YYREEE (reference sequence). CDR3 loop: CASSLAETGSSYEQYF. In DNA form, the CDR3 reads TGTGCCAGCAGCTTGGCCGAGACAGGATCTTCCTACGAGCAGTACTTC.

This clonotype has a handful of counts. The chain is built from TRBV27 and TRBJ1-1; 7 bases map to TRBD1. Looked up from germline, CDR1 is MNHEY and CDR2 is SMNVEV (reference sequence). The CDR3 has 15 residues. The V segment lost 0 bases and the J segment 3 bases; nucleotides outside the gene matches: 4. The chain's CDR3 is CASSLSSGGYTEAFF. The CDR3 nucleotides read TGTGCCAGCAGTTTATCGTCAGGGGGGTACACTGAAGCTTTCTTT.

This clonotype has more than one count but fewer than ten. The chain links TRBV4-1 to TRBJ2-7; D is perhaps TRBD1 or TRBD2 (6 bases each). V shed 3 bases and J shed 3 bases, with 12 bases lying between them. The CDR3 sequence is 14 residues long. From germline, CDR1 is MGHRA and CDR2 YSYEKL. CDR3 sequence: CASSHVRGDYEQYF. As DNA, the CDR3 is TGCGCCAGCAGCCACGTAAGGGGGGACTACGAGCAGTACTTC.

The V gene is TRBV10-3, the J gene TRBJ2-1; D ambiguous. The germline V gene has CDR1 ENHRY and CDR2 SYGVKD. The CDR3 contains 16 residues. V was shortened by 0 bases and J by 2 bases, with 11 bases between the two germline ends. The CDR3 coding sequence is TGTGCCATCAGTGAGTCGATAGTCGGTACCTACAATGAGCAGTTCTTC. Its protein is CAISESIVGTYNEQFF.

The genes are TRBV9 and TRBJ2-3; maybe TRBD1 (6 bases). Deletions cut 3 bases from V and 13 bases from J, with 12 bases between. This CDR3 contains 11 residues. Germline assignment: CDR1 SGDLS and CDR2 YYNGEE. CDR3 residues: CASSEGHLKYF. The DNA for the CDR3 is TGTGCCAGCAGCGAGGGACATTTAAAGTATTTT.

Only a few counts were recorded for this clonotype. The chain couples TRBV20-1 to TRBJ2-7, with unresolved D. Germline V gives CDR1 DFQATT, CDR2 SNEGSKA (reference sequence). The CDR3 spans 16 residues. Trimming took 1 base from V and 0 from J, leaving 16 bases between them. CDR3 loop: CSARARAVGFSYEQYF. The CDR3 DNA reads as TGCAGTGCTAGAGCCCGGGCCGTGGGATTCTCCTACGAGCAGTACTTC.

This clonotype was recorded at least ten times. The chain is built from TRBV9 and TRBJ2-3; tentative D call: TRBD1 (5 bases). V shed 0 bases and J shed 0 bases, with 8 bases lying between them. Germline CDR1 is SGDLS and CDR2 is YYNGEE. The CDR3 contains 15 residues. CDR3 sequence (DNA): TGTGCCAGCAGCGTAGGGGGCTCTAGCACAGATACGCAGTATTTT. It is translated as CASSVGGSSTDTQYF.

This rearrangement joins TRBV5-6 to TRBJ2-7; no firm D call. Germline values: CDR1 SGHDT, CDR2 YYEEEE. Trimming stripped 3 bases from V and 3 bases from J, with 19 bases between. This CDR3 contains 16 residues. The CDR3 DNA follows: TGTGCCAGCAGCTCCCCGGCCTCATTTGGGGTCTACGAGCAGTACTTC. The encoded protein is CASSSPASFGVYEQYF. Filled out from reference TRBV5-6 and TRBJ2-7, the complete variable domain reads DAGVTQSPTHLIKTRGQQVTLRCSPKSGHDTVSWYQQALGQGPQFIFQYYEEEERQRGNFPDRFSGHQFPNYSSELNVNALLLGDSALYLCASSSPASFGVYEQYFGPGTRLTVT.

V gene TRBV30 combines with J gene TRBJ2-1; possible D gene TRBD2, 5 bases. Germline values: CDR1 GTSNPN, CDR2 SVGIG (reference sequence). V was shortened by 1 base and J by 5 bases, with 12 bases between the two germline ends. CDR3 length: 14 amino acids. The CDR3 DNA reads TGTGCCTGGAGTGGGGTAGCGAATGACAATGAGCAGTTCTTC. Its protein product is CAWSGVANDNEQFF.

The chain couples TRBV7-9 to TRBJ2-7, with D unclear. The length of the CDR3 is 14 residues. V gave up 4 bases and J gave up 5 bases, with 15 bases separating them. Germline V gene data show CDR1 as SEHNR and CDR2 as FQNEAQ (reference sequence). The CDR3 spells CASSWAVGEDEQYF. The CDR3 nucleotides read TGTGCCAGCAGCTGGGCCGTGGGCGAAGACGAGCAGTACTTC.

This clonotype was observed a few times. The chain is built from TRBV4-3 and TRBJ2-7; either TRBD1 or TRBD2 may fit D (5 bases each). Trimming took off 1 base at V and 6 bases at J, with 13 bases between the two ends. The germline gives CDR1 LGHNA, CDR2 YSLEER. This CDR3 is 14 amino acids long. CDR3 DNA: TGCGCCAGCAGCCAAGGCCAGGGAGTAAGCGAGCAGTACTTC. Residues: CASSQGQGVSEQYF.

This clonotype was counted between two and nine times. CDR3 amino acids: CSVVGRGYGYTF. The CDR3 bases are TGCAGCGTTGTAGGCAGGGGCTATGGCTACACCTTC. The chain couples TRBV29-1 to TRBJ1-2, with D possibly being TRBD1 (6 bases). Germline values: CDR1 SQVTM, CDR2 ANQGSEA. The CDR3 has 12 amino acids. Trimming removed 4 bases at V and 4 bases at J, with 10 bases between.

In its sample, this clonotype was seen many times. CDR3 in DNA: TGTGCCACCAGTTCCCATGAAGATACGCAGTATTTT. Translating gives CATSSHEDTQYF. This chain links TRBV24-1 with TRBJ2-3; no firm D call. Trimming removed 6 bases at V and 5 bases at J, with 8 bases between. The CDR3 contains 12 residues. Germline V gene lookup returns CDR1 KGHDR and CDR2 SFDVKD.

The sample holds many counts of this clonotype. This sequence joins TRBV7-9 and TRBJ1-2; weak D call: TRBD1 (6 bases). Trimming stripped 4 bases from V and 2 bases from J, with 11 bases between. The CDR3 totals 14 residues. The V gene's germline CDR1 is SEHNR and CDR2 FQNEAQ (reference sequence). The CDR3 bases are TGTGCCAGCAGCTCCCGGGGGCCCAACTATGGCTACACCTTC. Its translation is CASSSRGPNYGYTF.

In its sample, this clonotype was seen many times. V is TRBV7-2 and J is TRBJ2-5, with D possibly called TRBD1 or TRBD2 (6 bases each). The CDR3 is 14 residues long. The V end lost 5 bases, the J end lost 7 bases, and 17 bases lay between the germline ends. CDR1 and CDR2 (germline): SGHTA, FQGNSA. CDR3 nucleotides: TGTGCCAGCAGCCTCATAAGGGGGGAAGGGACCCAGTACTTC. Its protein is CASSLIRGEGTQYF.

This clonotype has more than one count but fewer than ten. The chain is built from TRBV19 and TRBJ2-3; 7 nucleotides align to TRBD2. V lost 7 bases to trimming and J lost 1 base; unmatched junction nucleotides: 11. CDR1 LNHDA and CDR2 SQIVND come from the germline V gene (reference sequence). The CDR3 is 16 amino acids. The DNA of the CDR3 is TGTGCCAGTAATCCGTCGGCGGGAGAGGGCACAGATACGCAGTATTTT. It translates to CASNPSAGEGTDTQYF.

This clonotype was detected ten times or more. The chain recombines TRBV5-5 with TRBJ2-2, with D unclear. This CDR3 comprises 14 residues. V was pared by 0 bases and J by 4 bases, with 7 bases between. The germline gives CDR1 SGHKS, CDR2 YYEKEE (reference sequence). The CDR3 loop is CASSLAAITGELFF. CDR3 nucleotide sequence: TGTGCCAGCAGCTTGGCAGCGATCACCGGGGAGCTGTTTTTT.

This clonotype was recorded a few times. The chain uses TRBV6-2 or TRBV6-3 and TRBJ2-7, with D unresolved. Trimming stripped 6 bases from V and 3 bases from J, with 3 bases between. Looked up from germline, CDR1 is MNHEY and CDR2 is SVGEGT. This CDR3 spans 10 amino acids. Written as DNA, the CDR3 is TGTGCCAGCAGATTCTACGAGCAGTACTTC. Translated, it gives CASRFYEQYF.

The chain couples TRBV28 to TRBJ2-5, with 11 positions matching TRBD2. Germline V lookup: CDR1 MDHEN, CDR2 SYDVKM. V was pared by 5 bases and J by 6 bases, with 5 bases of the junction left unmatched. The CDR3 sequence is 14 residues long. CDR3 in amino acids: CASSHSGRGKTQYF. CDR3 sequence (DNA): TGTGCCAGCAGTCATAGCGGGAGGGGGAAGACCCAGTACTTC.